The following is a TCR beta chain sequence with its context. The data were obtained in a study of T-cell memory formation after mild COVID-19. Study as a whole: Clusters were largely donor specific.

Germline V gene data show CDR1 as ENHRY and CDR2 as SYGVKD. Deletions cut 7 bases from V and 3 bases from J, with 10 bases between. The CDR3 runs to 13 residues. TCRdb re-derived calls from the 5' RACE reads in MiXCR, one entry per CDR3 protein. This table holds about 290,000 distinct CDR3 sequences, 15% to 20% found once. Sequencing used PBMCs or a T cell subset sorted from them (not recorded which). This receptor was identified in a young man who had mild COVID-19 (a few samples of this study predate the infection). Cell type and time point are not known. V gene TRBV10-3 combines with J gene TRBJ1-5; D might be TRBD1 (6 bases). DNA for the CDR3: TGTGCCATCACTCGGGACATCAATCAGCCCCAGCATTTT. This encodes CAITRDINQPQHF.